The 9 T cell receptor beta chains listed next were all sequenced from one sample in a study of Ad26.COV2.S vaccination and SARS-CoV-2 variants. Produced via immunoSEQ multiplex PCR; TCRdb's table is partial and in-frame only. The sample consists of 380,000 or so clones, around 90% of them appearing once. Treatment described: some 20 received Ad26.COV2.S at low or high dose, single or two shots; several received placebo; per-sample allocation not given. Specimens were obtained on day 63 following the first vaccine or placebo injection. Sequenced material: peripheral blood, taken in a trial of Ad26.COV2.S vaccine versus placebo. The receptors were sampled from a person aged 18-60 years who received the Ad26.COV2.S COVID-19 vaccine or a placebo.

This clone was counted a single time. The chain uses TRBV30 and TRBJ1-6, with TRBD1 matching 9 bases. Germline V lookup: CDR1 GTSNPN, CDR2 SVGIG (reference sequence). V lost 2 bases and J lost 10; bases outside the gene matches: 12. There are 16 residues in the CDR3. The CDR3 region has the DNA TGTGCCTGGAGTCCTACAGGGGGCCCGAGGGGGTCACCCCTCCACTTT. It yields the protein CAWSPTGGPRGSPLHF.

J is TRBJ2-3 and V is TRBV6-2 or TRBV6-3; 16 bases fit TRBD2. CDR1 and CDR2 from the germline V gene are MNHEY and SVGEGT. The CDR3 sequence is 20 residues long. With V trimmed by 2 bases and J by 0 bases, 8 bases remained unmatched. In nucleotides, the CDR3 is TGTGCCAGCAGTTACGCCCCGGGACTAGCGGGAGGGCCTAGCACAGATACGCAGTATTTT. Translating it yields CASSYAPGLAGGPSTDTQYF.

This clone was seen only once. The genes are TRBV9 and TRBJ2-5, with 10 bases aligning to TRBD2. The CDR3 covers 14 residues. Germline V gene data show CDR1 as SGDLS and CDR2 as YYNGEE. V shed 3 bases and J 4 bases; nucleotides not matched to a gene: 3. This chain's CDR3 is CASSDLAGVETQYF. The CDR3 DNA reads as TGTGCCAGCAGCGATCTAGCGGGGGTAGAGACCCAGTACTTC. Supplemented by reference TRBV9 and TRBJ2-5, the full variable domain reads DSGVTQTPKHLITATGQRVTLRCSPRSGDLSVYWYQQSLDQGLQFLIQYYNGEERAKGNILERFSAQQFPDLHSELNLSSLELGDSALYFCASSDLAGVETQYFGPGTRLLVL.

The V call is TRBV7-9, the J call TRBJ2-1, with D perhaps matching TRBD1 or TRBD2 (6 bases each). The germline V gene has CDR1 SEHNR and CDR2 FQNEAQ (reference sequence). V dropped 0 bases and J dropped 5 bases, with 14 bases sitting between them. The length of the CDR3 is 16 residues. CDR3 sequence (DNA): TGTGCCAGCAGCTTAGCGATGGGGGCTAGCGACAATGAGCAGTTCTTC. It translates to CASSLAMGASDNEQFF.

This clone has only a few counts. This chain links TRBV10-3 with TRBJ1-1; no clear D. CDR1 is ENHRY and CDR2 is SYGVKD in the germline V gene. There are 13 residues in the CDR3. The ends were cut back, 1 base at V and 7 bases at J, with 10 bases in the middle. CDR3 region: CAISELKGYEAFF. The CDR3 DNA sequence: TGTGCCATCAGTGAGTTAAAGGGTTATGAAGCTTTCTTT.

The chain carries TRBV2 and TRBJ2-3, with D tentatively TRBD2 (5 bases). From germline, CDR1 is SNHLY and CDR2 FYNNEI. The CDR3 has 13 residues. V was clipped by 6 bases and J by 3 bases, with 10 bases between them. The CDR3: CASSETTTDTQYF. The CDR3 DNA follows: TGTGCCAGCAGCGAGACTACGACAGATACGCAGTATTTT.

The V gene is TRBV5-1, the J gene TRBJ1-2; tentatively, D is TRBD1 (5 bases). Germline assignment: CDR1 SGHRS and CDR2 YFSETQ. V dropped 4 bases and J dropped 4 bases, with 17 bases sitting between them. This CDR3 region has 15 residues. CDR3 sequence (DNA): TGCGCCAGCAGCCCAACGGGGCAGGGTAGCTATGGCTACACCTTC. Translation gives CASSPTGQGSYGYTF. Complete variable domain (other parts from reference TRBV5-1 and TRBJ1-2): KAGVTQTPRYLIKTRGQQVTLSCSPISGHRSVSWYQQTPGQGLQFLFEYFSETQRNKGNFPGRFSGRQFSNSRSEMNVSTLELGDSALYLCASSPTGQGSYGYTFGSGTRLTVV.

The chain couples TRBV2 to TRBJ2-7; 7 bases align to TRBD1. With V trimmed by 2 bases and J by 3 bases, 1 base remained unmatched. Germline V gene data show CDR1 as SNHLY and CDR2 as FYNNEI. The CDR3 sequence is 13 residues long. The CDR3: CASSEQGVYEQYF. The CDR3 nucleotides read TGTGCCAGCAGTGAACAGGGGGTCTACGAGCAGTACTTC.

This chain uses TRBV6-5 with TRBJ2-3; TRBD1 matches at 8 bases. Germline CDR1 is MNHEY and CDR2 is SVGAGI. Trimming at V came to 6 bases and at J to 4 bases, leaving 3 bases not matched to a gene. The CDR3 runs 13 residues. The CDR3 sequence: CASRWTGSDTQYF. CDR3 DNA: TGTGCCAGCAGATGGACAGGGTCAGATACGCAGTATTTT.